These T cell receptor beta chains were read from a single sample in a study of blood T cell repertoires in COVID-19. Produced via immunoSEQ multiplex PCR; TCRdb's table is partial and in-frame only. Of 120,000 to 150,000 clones in the sample, 79% were seen once. The sequencing sample was made of peripheral blood. The receptors here all came from a man aged 55-75 years with acute or convalescent COVID-19. CDR3s include the opening cysteine and the closing phenylalanine or tryptophan.

>TRBJ1-5|TRBV27
CASSSQGLGNQPQHF
>TRBJ2-7|TRBV18
CASSPDFSGRAIEQYF
>TRBJ1-6|TRBV7-2
CASSERDRGPNSPLHF
>TRBJ2-3|TRBV7-3
CASSSQTGSTDTQYF
>TRBJ2-7|TRBV28
CASSPYSLPGEQYF
>TRBJ2-1|TRBV3-1/TRBV3-2
CASSPQSGSPLRRNEQFF
>TRBJ1-5|TRBV6-5
CASSYSSQGGNQPQHF
>TRBJ2-2|TRBV19
CASSTDRASRGGELFF
>TRBJ1-1|TRBV12-3/TRBV12-4
CASSFTSGEAFF
>TRBJ1-5|TRBV19
CASGTGGGQPQHF
>TRBJ2-7|TRBV18
CASSVSVAYSSYEQYF
>TRBJ2-1|TRBV11-3
CASSLRGRAPGNEQFF
>TRBJ1-3|TRBV29-1
CSAAITGKTIYF
>TRBJ2-3|TRBV6-5
CASSYSEGDSPDTQYF
>TRBJ2-1|TRBV9
CASSVGVLSGYSQFF
>TRBJ2-7|TRBV4-2
CASSQRPGTGVYEQYF